This T cell receptor beta chain derives from a study of T cells in tuberculosis. Study-wide context: CD1B tetramers identified T cells specific for mycobacterial lipid GMM.

Regarding the study as a whole: T cells binding CD1B-GMM tetramer weakly possibly escaped the sort.

This CDR3 has 15 residues. CDR1 and CDR2 from the germline V gene are MNHNY and SVGAGI (reference sequence). Trimming removed 0 bases at V and 1 base at J, with 6 bases between. The protocol was immunoSEQ multiplex PCR, while the TCRdb copy is restricted to in-frame clones and leaves out a portion. The data contain nearly 60,000 clones, 70% to 90% of them seen just once; the ten biggest clones take up 21%. After thawing and overnight rest, PBMC were stained with GMM-loaded CD1B tetramer, viability dye and anti-CD3 for sorting. C32 glucose monomycolate from Rhodococcus equi was loaded onto the CD1B tetramers. Some 95,000 tetramer-negative cells were sorted from each donor.

Sequencing was done on a sample of CD1b-GMM tetramer-negative cells sorted from PBMCs. The clonotype originates from an adult woman with latent tuberculosis. This chain links TRBV6-6 with TRBJ2-2; D ambiguous. The CDR3 here is CASSYSVGNTGELFF. CDR3 nucleotide sequence: TGTGCCAGCAGTTACTCGGTCGGGAACACCGGGGAGCTGTTTTTT.